This T cell receptor (beta chain) was sequenced for a study of T cells after posttransplantation cyclophosphamide. General study results and limits: TRB clonality was highly associated with recipient CMV seropositivity and reactivation.

The ends were cut back, 6 bases at V and 1 base at J, with 9 bases in the middle. The CDR3 is 13 residues long. The germline V gene has CDR1 MDHEN and CDR2 SYDVKM. Treatment was busulfan-fludarabine conditioning, a marrow graft, and cyclophosphamide on days +3 and +4. In the case of this clone: Its antigen is currently unknown.

The data were produced by immunoSEQ multiplex PCR, yet TCRdb's version contains in-frame clones alone and is incomplete. In the table there are roughly 20,000 clones, under 80% of which are singletons. The sample here was PBMCs, taken after an allogeneic stem cell transplant with post-transplant cyclophosphamide. The V gene is TRBV28, the J gene TRBJ1-1; D is ambiguous. The source is a male patient aged 25-45 years who received an allogeneic stem cell transplant from a related donor, was CMV-positive, and had acute GVHD only. Some T cells may arise from the graft donor. The CDR3 protein is CASRRIPNTEAFF. The CDR3 DNA is TGTGCCAGCAGGAGAATCCCGAACACTGAAGCTTTCTTT. The full variable domain, with the rest looked up from reference TRBV28 and TRBJ1-1, is DVKVTQSSRYLVKRTGEKVFLECVQDMDHENMFWYRQDPGLGLRLIYFSYDVKMKEKGDIPEGYSVSREKKERFSLILESASTNQTSMYLCASRRIPNTEAFFGQGTRLTVV.